The 24 T cell receptor beta chains below all came from one sample that was sequenced in a study of regulatory T cells in long-lasting Graves disease. Time point noted: persistent/refractory GD, antithyroid drugs over 5 years with positive TRAb. With RNA extracted from PBMCs as input, the TCR library was made. Through Arm-PCR of CDR3 regions and iRepertoire HTBI primers, TCR beta libraries were built. Each CDR3 protein gets one entry after TCRdb re-called the multiplex PCR reads with MiXCR. The profile shows roughly 400,000 distinct CDR3 sequences, about 20% of them singletons. The source material was peripheral blood mononuclear cells (PBMCs), sampled when the disease was refractory, from a patient treated with antithyroid drugs. These receptors all come from a female donor with Graves disease.

There are a few counts of this clonotype. The chain has TRBV20-1 and TRBJ2-7; D may be TRBD1 (6 bases). V dropped 2 bases and J dropped 4 bases, with 18 bases sitting between them. The CDR3 sequence is 15 residues long. Germline lookup yields CDR1 DFQATT and CDR2 SNEGSKA (reference sequence). The CDR3 loop is CSARSREIGGYEQYF. DNA for the CDR3: TGCAGTGCTAGAAGTCGTGAGATAGGGGGTTACGAGCAGTACTTC.

This clonotype was observed a handful of times. The V gene is TRBV28, the J gene TRBJ2-1; TRBD1 aligns across 7 bases. The CDR3 runs to 16 residues. CDR1 is MDHEN and CDR2 is SYDVKM in the germline V gene. The V gene end was trimmed by 5 bases and the J gene end by 7 bases; junction bases not matched to a gene: 14. CDR3 sequence: CASSLHSGTVQNEQFF. The CDR3 DNA reads TGTGCCAGCAGTCTACATTCCGGGACAGTCCAGAATGAGCAGTTCTTC.

This clonotype was observed many times. The chain joins TRBV11-2 to TRBJ2-5, with D possibly TRBD1 on 6 matching bases. V dropped 5 bases and J dropped 2 bases, with 12 bases sitting between them. This CDR3 spans 14 amino acids. Germline values: CDR1 SGHAT, CDR2 FQNNGV. The chain's CDR3 is CASSVGTPQETQYF. The CDR3 DNA reads TGTGCCAGCAGCGTAGGGACACCTCAAGAGACCCAGTACTTC. Variable domain in full (rest from reference TRBV11-2 and TRBJ2-5): EAGVAQSPRYKIIEKRQSVAFWCNPISGHATLYWYQQILGQGPKLLIQFQNNGVVDDSQLPKDRFSAERLKGVDSTLKIQPAKLEDSAVYLCASSVGTPQETQYFGPGTRLLVL.

This clonotype was seen at least ten times. The chain carries TRBV2 and TRBJ2-5; 12 nucleotides match TRBD1. The V gene end was trimmed by 6 bases and the J gene end by 5 bases; junction bases not matched to a gene: 7. The CDR3 runs 15 residues. CDR1 SNHLY and CDR2 FYNNEI come from the germline V gene. DNA of the CDR3: TGTGCCAGCAGGGGACAGGGGGCAGCTGAGGAGACCCAGTACTTC. It is translated as CASRGQGAAEETQYF.

Remarks on this clonotype: One base separates it from a far larger clone, so it is likely a read error. The genes are TRBV6-2 or TRBV6-3 and TRBJ2-7; weak D call: TRBD2 (6 bases). The CDR3 extends over 13 amino acids. The germline CDR1 and CDR2 sequences are MNHEY and SVGEGT. The germline V and J ends were trimmed by 4 bases and 4 bases, with 11 bases remaining between them. CDR3 nucleotide sequence: TGTGCCAGCAGTTCTATCGGGACTTACGAGCAGTACTTC. Protein: CASSSIGTYEQYF.

This clonotype appeared many times. The chain recombines TRBV28 with TRBJ2-5, with 8 bases matching TRBD2. The junction had 6 bases not matched to a gene; V was cut back by 5 bases and J by 4 bases. Germline values: CDR1 MDHEN, CDR2 SYDVKM. The CDR3 extends over 14 amino acids. Here the CDR3 reads CASSPYAGGETQYF. CDR3 DNA: TGTGCCAGCAGTCCCTATGCGGGAGGAGAGACCCAGTACTTC.

This clonotype was counted a few times. This chain joins TRBV6-2 or TRBV6-3 and TRBJ2-7; D ambiguous. V lost 7 bases, J lost 4 bases, and 8 bases lay in between. The germline gives CDR1 MNHEY, CDR2 SVGEGT. There are 11 residues in the CDR3. CDR3: CASTYGYEQYF. The CDR3 bases are TGTGCCAGCACCTATGGATACGAGCAGTACTTC.

The V gene is TRBV14, the J gene TRBJ2-5, with no clear D. The germline CDR1 and CDR2 sequences are SGHDN and FVKESK. The CDR3 is 16 residues long. V was pared by 1 base and J by 5 bases, with 17 bases between. DNA for the CDR3: TGTGCCAGCAGCCAAGGAGTAATCTGGTTGAAGGAGACCCAGTACTTC. Translation gives CASSQGVIWLKETQYF.

There are many counts of this clonotype. This chain links TRBV6-2 or TRBV6-3 with TRBJ1-2, with unresolved D. Germline CDR1 reads MNHEY; CDR2 reads SVGEGT. The CDR3 spans 15 residues. V lost 2 bases, J lost 8 bases, and 18 bases lay in between. The CDR3 sequence is CASSYMDLGRQGYTF. Written as DNA, the CDR3 is TGTGCCAGCAGTTACATGGATCTCGGCCGACAAGGCTACACCTTC.

The chain links TRBV5-1 to TRBJ2-5; tentative D call: TRBD2 (5 bases). The CDR3 is 14 residues long. Between the trimmed V and J ends, which lost 5 bases and 2 bases, there was a span of 13 bases. Germline assignment: CDR1 SGHRS and CDR2 YFSETQ. CDR3 amino acids: CASSVRREQETQYF. The CDR3 nucleotides read TGCGCCAGCAGTGTGAGACGGGAACAAGAGACCCAGTACTTC. Using reference TRBV5-1 and TRBJ2-5 for the parts outside the CDR3, the full variable domain is KAGVTQTPRYLIKTRGQQVTLSCSPISGHRSVSWYQQTPGQGLQFLFEYFSETQRNKGNFPGRFSGRQFSNSRSEMNVSTLELGDSALYLCASSVRREQETQYFGPGTRLLVL.

This clonotype has at least ten counts. The chain joins TRBV28 to TRBJ1-2, with D perhaps TRBD1 (5 bases). This CDR3 has 13 residues. Germline V lookup: CDR1 MDHEN, CDR2 SYDVKM. Trimming left V 3 bases short and J 8 bases short, with 13 bases between. The CDR3 is CASSFRGLGGYTF. The CDR3 coding sequence is TGTGCCAGCAGTTTCCGGGGGTTGGGCGGCTACACCTTC.

This clonotype appeared many times. The chain employs TRBV11-2 and TRBJ2-7; D not resolved. Germline assignment: CDR1 SGHAT and CDR2 FQNNGV. The CDR3 has 13 residues. Trimming removed 5 bases from V and 3 bases from J, with 11 bases in between. CDR3 nucleotide sequence: TGTGCCAGCAGCCGAAGACGGAACTACGAGCAGTACTTC. Translating gives CASSRRRNYEQYF. The variable domain in full, completed from reference TRBV11-2 and TRBJ2-7, reads EAGVAQSPRYKIIEKRQSVAFWCNPISGHATLYWYQQILGQGPKLLIQFQNNGVVDDSQLPKDRFSAERLKGVDSTLKIQPAKLEDSAVYLCASSRRRNYEQYFGPGTRLTVT.

This clonotype was detected a few times. This chain joins TRBV7-8 and TRBJ2-7; maybe TRBD1 (6 bases). V lost 3 bases to trimming and J lost 5 bases, with 17 bases between them. Germline-derived CDR1 and CDR2 are SGHVS and FQNEAQ. The CDR3 is made up of 15 amino acids. The CDR3 DNA sequence: TGTGCCAGCAGCTTCTATGCAGGGGCGCTCGACGAGCAGTACTTC. Translated, it gives CASSFYAGALDEQYF. Full variable domain (rest looked up from reference TRBV7-8 and TRBJ2-7): GAGVSQSPRYKVAKRGQDVALRCDPISGHVSLFWYQQALGQGPEFLTYFQNEAQLDKSGLPSDRFFAERPEGSVSTLKIQRTQQEDSAVYLCASSFYAGALDEQYFGPGTRLTVT.

The sample holds many counts of this clonotype. The chain is built from TRBV7-2 and TRBJ2-7; D remains ambiguous. Germline assignment: CDR1 SGHTA and CDR2 FQGNSA. The ends were cut back, 1 base at V and 2 bases at J, with 18 bases in the middle. The CDR3 has 17 amino acids. The CDR3 spells CASSLVVSDIPTYEQYF. The DNA of the CDR3 is TGTGCCAGCAGCTTAGTTGTTTCCGACATTCCAACCTACGAGCAGTACTTC.

This clonotype was counted at least ten times. The J gene is TRBJ2-4, the V gene TRBV11-3; the D is unclear. This CDR3 contains 16 residues. V shed 1 base and J shed 0 bases, with 10 bases lying between them. Per germline, CDR1 SGHNT and CDR2 YENEEA. The CDR3 region has the DNA TGTGCCAGCAGCTTAGTAGACATGGAAGCCAAAAACATTCAGTACTTC. Residues: CASSLVDMEAKNIQYF.

The genes are TRBV5-1 and TRBJ2-5, with 7 bases lining up with TRBD1. The CDR3 runs to 16 residues. The ends lost 4 bases at V and 0 bases at J; junction bases unmatched: 9. CDR1 and CDR2 from the germline V gene are SGHRS and YFSETQ. The CDR3 loop is CASSTGQETYQETQYF. The CDR3 DNA follows: TGCGCCAGCAGCACCGGACAGGAGACTTACCAAGAGACCCAGTACTTC. The full variable domain, in which reference TRBV5-1 and TRBJ2-5 provide the parts outside the CDR3, is KAGVTQTPRYLIKTRGQQVTLSCSPISGHRSVSWYQQTPGQGLQFLFEYFSETQRNKGNFPGRFSGRQFSNSRSEMNVSTLELGDSALYLCASSTGQETYQETQYFGPGTRLLVL.

This clonotype was picked up a small number of times. The chain carries TRBV15 and TRBJ2-3; D is unresolved. The V end was cut by 0 bases, the J end by 6 bases, with 4 bases between. The germline CDR1 and CDR2 sequences are LNHNV and YYDKDF (reference sequence). The length of the CDR3 is 12 residues. In nucleotides, the CDR3 is TGTGCCACCAGCAGAGATTACGATACGCAGTATTTT. Its translation is CATSRDYDTQYF.

This clonotype was counted many times. The gene calls are TRBV11-2 and TRBJ2-7; possible D gene TRBD2, 6 bases. Looked up from germline, CDR1 is SGHAT and CDR2 is FQNNGV. Trimming removed 4 bases at V and 7 bases at J, with 11 bases between. The CDR3 has 12 residues. Here the CDR3 reads CASSWIGGEQYF. The CDR3 nucleotides are TGTGCCAGCAGCTGGATTGGGGGGGAGCAGTACTTC.

This clonotype turned up a few times. The rearrangement joins TRBV10-2 to TRBJ2-7; TRBD1 matches at 8 bases. The CDR3 is 14 amino acids. J gave up 2 bases and V 7 bases, and 7 bases lay outside the gene matches. Per the germline V gene, CDR1 is WSHSY and CDR2 is SAAADI. The CDR3 spells CASTLGTGTYEQYF. CDR3 nucleotides: TGCGCCAGCACCCTTGGGACAGGAACCTACGAGCAGTACTTC.

There are many counts of this clonotype. The CDR3 DNA sequence: TGTGCCAGCAGCCAAGAGGGGGGGGAGACCCAGTACTTC. As protein: CASSQEGGETQYF. The chain couples TRBV12-3 or TRBV12-4 to TRBJ2-5; D might be TRBD2 (7 bases). The CDR3 loop spans 13 amino acids. Trimming cost V 6 bases and J 5 bases, with 13 bases left between them.

This clonotype was picked up a small number of times. V gene TRBV20-1 combines with J gene TRBJ1-1, with D perhaps TRBD1 (5 bases). V was cut by 6 bases and J by 1 base, with 18 bases left in between. Looked up from germline, CDR1 is DFQATT and CDR2 is SNEGSKA (reference sequence). This CDR3 has 15 amino acids. The CDR3 sequence: CSARGTSGGNTEAFF. The DNA for the CDR3 is TGCAGTGCCCGCGGGACCTCGGGAGGGAACACTGAAGCTTTCTTT.

This clonotype came up once. The rearrangement uses TRBV9 and TRBJ2-2, with TRBD1 identical over 8 bases. The CDR3 runs to 18 residues. The germline gives CDR1 SGDLS, CDR2 YYNGEE. Trimming removed 0 bases from V and 3 bases from J; junction bases left unmatched: 10. This CDR3 is CASSVGFPDRDDTGELFF. The DNA of the CDR3 is TGTGCCAGCAGCGTAGGATTCCCGGACAGGGACGACACCGGGGAGCTGTTTTTT.

The chain couples TRBV29-1 to TRBJ2-1; D is perhaps TRBD2 (5 bases). Germline assignment: CDR1 SQVTM and CDR2 ANQGSEA. V shed 4 bases and J shed 6 bases, with 19 bases lying between them. The CDR3 consists of 15 residues. The CDR3 DNA is TGCAGCGTTGGCCCCAAGCCGACGGCGGGCAATGAGCAGTTCTTC. This gives the protein CSVGPKPTAGNEQFF.

Ten or more counts support this clonotype. The chain combines TRBV28 with TRBJ1-6; D uncertain. The CDR3 sequence is 18 residues long. CDR1 and CDR2 from the germline V gene are MDHEN and SYDVKM. With 5 bases removed from V and 0 bases from J, the gap between germline ends came to 17 bases. DNA of the CDR3: TGTGCCAGCAGTCCAACCCTCCTCGGGAGCTCCTATAATTCACCCCTCCACTTT. Its translation is CASSPTLLGSSYNSPLHF.